The clone carrying this T cell receptor (beta chain) came up a few times. Its antigen is not known. One entry per CDR3 protein results from TCRdb running MiXCR on the 5' RACE reads. The table has approximately 610,000 distinct CDR3 sequences, around 17% seen once. This record comes from a study of T cells after yellow fever vaccination. General study findings and limits: The secondary response showed a weaker magnitude and a faster peak, day 5 versus 15.

This CDR3 has 16 amino acids. Unmatched junction bases numbered 11, after V lost 1 base and J lost 6 bases. Germline CDR1 LGHDT, CDR2 YNNKEL (reference sequence). This specimen consisted of PBMCs, obtained roughly 5 days after the first yellow fever vaccination. The receptor's source is a man aged 18 to 30 who received the YFV17D yellow fever vaccine. V usage is TRBV3-1 and J usage is TRBJ1-1, with TRBD1 matching 7 bases. CDR3 sequence: CASSQGRQGWIAEAFF. DNA of the CDR3: TGTGCCAGCAGCCAAGGAAGACAGGGTTGGATAGCTGAAGCTTTCTTT.